The 27 T cell receptor beta chains below come from one sample, sequenced in a study of CD8 T cells in Susac syndrome. Reverse transcription of 0.5 to 1 ug RNA was performed with random hexamers. TCRdb used MiXCR to reprocess the immunoSEQ multiplex PCR reads, holding one entry per CDR3 protein. The profile shows about 290,000 distinct CDR3 sequences, around nine tenths of them singletons. The material sequenced was CD8+ T cells from PBMCs. The receptors shown here come from a human donor with multiple sclerosis.

The rearrangement joins TRBV7-9 to TRBJ2-3; D is ambiguous. Germline V CDR1 and CDR2: SEHNR, FQNEAQ (reference sequence). With 7 bases removed from V and 0 bases from J, the gap between germline ends came to 17 bases. The CDR3 spans 16 residues. CDR3 coding DNA: TGTGCCAGCACCAGACCAGGCGCCTCTAGCACAGATACGCAGTATTTT. This sequence encodes CASTRPGASSTDTQYF.

V usage is TRBV9 and J usage is TRBJ2-2; D is unresolved. The CDR3 spans 15 residues. From germline, CDR1 is SGDLS and CDR2 YYNGEE. V was pared by 1 base and J by 2 bases, with 9 bases between. The CDR3 sequence is CASSVFPLNTGELFF. The CDR3 nucleotides are TGTGCCAGCAGCGTATTCCCCCTTAACACCGGGGAGCTGTTTTTT.

The chain employs TRBV4-1 and TRBJ2-1, with D unclear. The germline CDR1 and CDR2 sequences are MGHRA and YSYEKL. Trimming took off 1 base at V and 3 bases at J, with 10 bases between the two ends. This CDR3 has 15 amino acids. The CDR3 is CASSQVGVLYNEQFF. The CDR3 bases are TGCGCCAGCAGCCAAGTGGGCGTACTCTACAATGAGCAGTTCTTC.

The chain uses TRBV4-3 and TRBJ2-7; no definite D call. Trimming removed 1 base from V and 3 bases from J, with 13 bases in between. CDR1 is LGHNA and CDR2 is YSLEER in the germline V gene. The CDR3 covers 15 residues. The CDR3: CASSQGPGQNYEQYF. As DNA, the CDR3 is TGCGCCAGCAGCCAAGGGCCAGGTCAAAACTACGAGCAGTACTTC.

The chain recombines TRBV6-1 with TRBJ1-4; possible D gene TRBD1, 6 bases. Trimming removed 10 bases at V and 0 bases at J, with 18 bases between. The CDR3 covers 16 residues. Per the germline V gene, CDR1 is MNHNS and CDR2 is SASEGT. CDR3 in amino acids: CATRPGHLSTNEKLFF. CDR3 nucleotide sequence: TGTGCCACCAGACCGGGACACCTGTCAACTAATGAAAAACTGTTTTTT.

CDR3 loop: CASSLSKGASGMQETQYF. The CDR3 coding sequence is TGCGCCAGCAGCTTGAGTAAGGGGGCTAGCGGGATGCAAGAGACCCAGTACTTC. The chain couples TRBV5-1 to TRBJ2-5; TRBD2 aligns across 9 bases. V shed 1 base, J shed 2 bases, and the junction held 12 bases outside the gene matches. The CDR3 has 18 amino acids. Germline assignment: CDR1 SGHRS and CDR2 YFSETQ.

This chain connects TRBV2 to TRBJ1-1, with D possibly being TRBD1 (5 bases). Per the germline V gene, CDR1 is SNHLY and CDR2 is FYNNEI. The V gene lost 9 bases and the J gene lost 6 bases, with 14 bases spanning the gap. This CDR3 contains 12 residues. The CDR3 reads CARDMSSPEAFF. The CDR3 nucleotides are TGTGCCAGGGACATGTCGAGCCCTGAAGCTTTCTTT. Combining the CDR3 with reference TRBV2 and TRBJ1-1 gives the whole variable domain EPEVTQTPSHQVTQMGQEVILRCVPISNHLYFYWYRQILGQKVEFLVSFYNNEISEKSEIFDDQFSVERPDGSNFTLKIRSTKLEDSAMYFCARDMSSPEAFFGQGTRLTVV.

This clonotype was observed a few times. The rearrangement links TRBV19 to TRBJ2-1; 9 nucleotides agree with TRBD2. CDR1 is LNHDA and CDR2 is SQIVND in the germline V gene (reference sequence). The CDR3 has 14 amino acids. The J segment lost 7 bases and the V segment lost 4 bases, leaving 5 bases of the junction unmatched. The CDR3 sequence is CASSTSGNLNEQFF. The CDR3 nucleotides read TGTGCCAGTAGTACTAGCGGGAATTTGAATGAGCAGTTCTTC.

V is TRBV28 and J is TRBJ2-5, with 10 bases lining up with TRBD1. This CDR3 has 16 amino acids. V lost 5 bases, J lost 0 bases, and 6 bases stayed unmatched. The germline CDR1 and CDR2 sequences are MDHEN and SYDVKM. The CDR3 protein is CASSQLDRGYQETQYF. CDR3 nucleotide sequence: TGTGCCAGCAGTCAGCTGGACAGGGGGTACCAAGAGACCCAGTACTTC.

The rearrangement uses TRBV5-5 and TRBJ1-4, with D unresolved. Looked up from germline, CDR1 is SGHKS and CDR2 is YYEKEE (reference sequence). The CDR3 is 13 residues long. The V end was cut by 3 bases, the J end by 6 bases, with 9 bases between. The CDR3 here is CASSYVSDEKLFF. CDR3 nucleotides: TGTGCCAGCAGCTACGTAAGTGATGAAAAACTGTTTTTT.

This rearrangement joins TRBV9 to TRBJ2-7; 9 nucleotides match TRBD1. CDR1 is SGDLS, CDR2 YYNGEE, per germline. CDR3 length: 13 residues. V lost 3 bases, J lost 6 bases, and 4 bases stayed unmatched. CDR3 coding DNA: TGTGCCAGCAGCGGCCGGGACAGGGTCGAGCAGTACTTC. This sequence encodes CASSGRDRVEQYF.

This chain connects TRBV5-4 to TRBJ2-2; D may be TRBD2 (6 bases). The CDR3 has 18 amino acids. V was shortened by 2 bases and J by 2 bases, with 19 bases between the two germline ends. Looked up from germline, CDR1 is SGHNT and CDR2 is YYREEE (reference sequence). CDR3 amino acids: CASSFGPPSAVNTGELFF. The CDR3 DNA reads as TGTGCCAGCAGCTTTGGCCCCCCTAGCGCGGTTAACACCGGGGAGCTGTTTTTT.

The V and J genes are TRBV12-3 or TRBV12-4 and TRBJ2-1, with 10 bases identical to TRBD1. This CDR3 contains 15 residues. The V gene end was trimmed by 5 bases and the J gene end by 8 bases; junction bases not matched to a gene: 9. The chain's CDR3 is CASSPRDRGLDEQFF. CDR3 DNA sequence: TGTGCCAGCAGTCCACGGGACAGGGGTTTGGATGAGCAGTTCTTC.

The J gene is TRBJ2-1, the V gene TRBV7-9; 8 bases agree with TRBD1. The CDR3 runs 14 residues. The ends lost 3 bases at V and 9 bases at J; junction bases unmatched: 7. The germline gives CDR1 SEHNR, CDR2 FQNEAQ (reference sequence). Here the CDR3 DNA reads TGTGCCAGCAGCTTGACCAGGGGGCTATTTGAGCAGTTCTTC. It yields the protein CASSLTRGLFEQFF.

The chain recombines TRBV25-1 with TRBJ2-7; D is possibly TRBD2 (6 bases). CDR3 length: 15 residues. Between the trimmed V and J ends, which lost 6 bases and 3 bases, there was a span of 18 bases. CDR1 and CDR2 from the germline V gene are MGHDK and SYGVNS. DNA for the CDR3: TGTGCCAGCAGCGACTTGGCTGCGGGGAACTACGAGCAGTACTTC. Its translation is CASSDLAAGNYEQYF.

The V gene is TRBV7-9, the J gene TRBJ1-2; 10 nucleotides line up with TRBD1. V was clipped by 5 bases and J by 3 bases; unmatched bases: 12. Germline V lookup: CDR1 SEHNR, CDR2 FQNEAQ (reference sequence). The CDR3 contains 17 residues. The CDR3 bases are TGTGCCAGCAGCACATCCCCCGGGACAGGGGTGGACTATGGCTACACCTTC. It encodes CASSTSPGTGVDYGYTF.

The J gene is TRBJ1-5, the V gene TRBV20-1; unclear D gene. The CDR3 has 13 amino acids. CDR1 and CDR2 from the germline V gene are DFQATT and SNEGSKA (reference sequence). V was trimmed by 8 bases and J by 3 bases, leaving 14 bases between them. The CDR3 DNA is TGCAGTTCCATAGACCGAAACAATCAGCCCCAGCATTTT. Encoded protein: CSSIDRNNQPQHF.

This rearrangement joins TRBV27 to TRBJ1-2; the D is unclear. Germline V gene data show CDR1 as MNHEY and CDR2 as SMNVEV (reference sequence). Trimming shortened V by 4 bases and J by 0 bases, and 15 bases separated the two germline ends. This CDR3 comprises 16 residues. The CDR3 reads CASSSARARPNYGYTF. The CDR3 DNA reads TGTGCCAGCAGTTCTGCGAGGGCCAGACCTAACTATGGCTACACCTTC.

A few counts support this clonotype. The CDR3 loop is CASSQDANEQFF. CDR3 nucleotide sequence: TGCGCCAGCAGCCAAGATGCCAATGAGCAGTTCTTC. The rearrangement joins TRBV4-3 to TRBJ2-1; D is ambiguous. Germline CDR1 LGHNA, CDR2 YSLEER. Between the trimmed V and J ends, which lost 0 bases and 6 bases, there was a span of 3 bases. CDR3 length equals 12 residues.

This chain connects TRBV9 to TRBJ1-2; 9 bases align to TRBD1. V lost 3 bases and J lost 5; bases outside the gene matches: 8. Germline lookup yields CDR1 SGDLS and CDR2 YYNGEE. This CDR3 comprises 15 residues. DNA for the CDR3: TGTGCCAGCAGCGGCCCCGGGACAGGGAAATATGGCTACACCTTC. Its protein product is CASSGPGTGKYGYTF.

The chain couples TRBV7-9 to TRBJ2-6; TRBD1 is a possible D gene (5 bases). Trimming pared 4 bases from V and 0 bases from J, leaving 10 bases between. CDR1 and CDR2 from the germline V gene are SEHNR and FQNEAQ (reference sequence). The CDR3 totals 16 residues. CDR3: CASSSLGASGANVLTF. The CDR3 DNA reads as TGTGCCAGCAGCTCCCTAGGGGCCTCTGGGGCCAACGTCCTGACTTTC.

The V call is TRBV6-6, the J call TRBJ2-5; TRBD1 is a possible D gene (6 bases). The CDR3 extends over 15 amino acids. The V end was cut by 6 bases, the J end by 2 bases, with 16 bases between. Germline V gene sequence: CDR1 MNHNY, CDR2 SVGAGI (reference sequence). The CDR3 region is CASSKFTGYQETQYF. The CDR3 DNA reads TGTGCCAGCAGCAAATTCACAGGGTATCAAGAGACCCAGTACTTC.

The DNA for the CDR3 is TGTGCCAGCAGTTATATATCCCCGGGCGATGGCTACACCTTC. Its translation: CASSYISPGDGYTF. The chain employs TRBV6-5 and TRBJ1-2, with unresolved D. Trimming pared 3 bases from V and 6 bases from J, leaving 14 bases between. Germline CDR1 and CDR2: MNHEY and SVGAGI. This CDR3 has 14 residues.

This chain connects TRBV19 to TRBJ1-5; unclear D gene. Deletions cut 6 bases from V and 2 bases from J, with 8 bases between. This CDR3 contains 13 residues. The germline gives CDR1 LNHDA, CDR2 SQIVND (reference sequence). The CDR3 DNA reads as TGTGCCAGTAGGGCCTTTGGCAATCAGCCCCAGCATTTT. It specifies CASRAFGNQPQHF.

This chain links TRBV3-1 with TRBJ2-7, with D perhaps being TRBD1 or TRBD2 (5 bases each). The CDR3 runs to 13 residues. Looked up from germline, CDR1 is LGHDT and CDR2 is YNNKEL (reference sequence). V lost 6 bases to trimming and J lost 2 bases, with 11 bases between them. This CDR3 is CASRTGTTYEQYF. In nucleotides, the CDR3 is TGTGCCAGCAGGACCGGGACCACCTACGAGCAGTACTTC.

This clonotype was seen a single time. The CDR3 DNA follows: TGCAGCGTTCACCAGGGTTCCGGGGAGCTGTTTTTT. Residues: CSVHQGSGELFF. The gene calls are TRBV29-1 and TRBJ2-2; D might be TRBD1 (5 bases). The CDR3 runs 12 residues. The germline gives CDR1 SQVTM, CDR2 ANQGSEA. V was shortened by 5 bases and J by 6 bases, with 10 bases between the two germline ends.

The CDR3 here is CASTQGDQPQHF. For the CDR3, the DNA is TGTGCCAGCACCCAGGGTGATCAGCCCCAGCATTTT. The gene calls are TRBV6-2 or TRBV6-3 and TRBJ1-5, with D perhaps TRBD1 (5 bases). Germline V lookup: CDR1 MNHEY, CDR2 SVGEGT. Trimming took 7 bases from V and 5 from J, leaving 9 bases between them. CDR3 length: 12 amino acids.